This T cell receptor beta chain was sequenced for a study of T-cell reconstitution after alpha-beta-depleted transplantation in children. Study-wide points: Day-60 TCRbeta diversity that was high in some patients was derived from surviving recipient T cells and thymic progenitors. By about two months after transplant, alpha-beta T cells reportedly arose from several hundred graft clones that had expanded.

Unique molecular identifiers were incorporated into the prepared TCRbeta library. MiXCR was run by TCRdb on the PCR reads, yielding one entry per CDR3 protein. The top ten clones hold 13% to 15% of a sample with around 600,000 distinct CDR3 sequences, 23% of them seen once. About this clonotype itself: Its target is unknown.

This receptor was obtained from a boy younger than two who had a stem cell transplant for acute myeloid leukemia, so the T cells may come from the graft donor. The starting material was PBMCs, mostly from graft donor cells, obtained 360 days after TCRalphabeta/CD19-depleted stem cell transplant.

CDR3 sequence reads: CSAGRAGNQPQHF. CDR3 sequence (DNA): TGCAGTGCTGGCCGTGCGGGCAATCAGCCCCAGCATTTT. The rearrangement joins TRBV20-1 to TRBJ1-5; D remains unclear. The germline CDR1 and CDR2 sequences are DFQATT and SNEGSKA (reference sequence). Deletions cut 5 bases from V and 2 bases from J, with 10 bases between. This CDR3 spans 13 amino acids.